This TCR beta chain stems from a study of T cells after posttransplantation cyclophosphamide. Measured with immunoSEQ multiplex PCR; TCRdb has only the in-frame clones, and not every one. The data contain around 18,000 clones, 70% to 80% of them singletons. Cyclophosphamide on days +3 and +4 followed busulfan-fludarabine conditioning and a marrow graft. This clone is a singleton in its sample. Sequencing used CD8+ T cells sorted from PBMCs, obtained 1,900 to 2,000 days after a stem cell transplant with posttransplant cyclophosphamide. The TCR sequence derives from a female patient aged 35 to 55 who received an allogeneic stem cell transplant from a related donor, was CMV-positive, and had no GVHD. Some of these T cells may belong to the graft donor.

The CDR3 sequence: CASSFSLRLTGNQPQHF. CDR3 nucleotides: TGTGCCAGCAGTTTCTCACTCAGGTTAACGGGCAATCAGCCCCAGCATTTT. This chain joins TRBV27 and TRBJ1-5; no clear D. The germline gives CDR1 MNHEY, CDR2 SMNVEV (reference sequence). The CDR3 length is 17 residues. The V and J ends lost 3 bases and 2 bases respectively, with 17 bases between them.